This T cell receptor (beta chain) was identified during a study of cytomegalovirus exposure and HLA in healthy donors. General observations from the study: The study flagged about 150 TCR beta chains as cytomegalovirus-associated.

Assay: immunoSEQ multiplex PCR; the TCRdb copy retains only in-frame clones and omits some. Here the sample spans about 64,000 clones, 85% to 90% being singletons. Concerning this clone itself: Its antigen is currently unknown.

These donors were members of the approximately 110-subject validation cohort, a group separate from the approximately 670-subject first cohort. The clonotype originates from a woman aged 18-29 years in good health and CMV-seronegative. The sequenced sample consisted of PBMCs.

In nucleotides, the CDR3 is TGTGCCAGCAGCTTAGACGGCGGTAGACTGTTTTTT. Encoded protein: CASSLDGGRLFF. This chain uses TRBV7-2 with TRBJ1-4, with D unresolved. V was cut by 1 base and J by 13 bases, with 10 bases left in between. The CDR3 spans 12 residues. CDR1 is SGHTA, CDR2 FQGNSA, per germline.